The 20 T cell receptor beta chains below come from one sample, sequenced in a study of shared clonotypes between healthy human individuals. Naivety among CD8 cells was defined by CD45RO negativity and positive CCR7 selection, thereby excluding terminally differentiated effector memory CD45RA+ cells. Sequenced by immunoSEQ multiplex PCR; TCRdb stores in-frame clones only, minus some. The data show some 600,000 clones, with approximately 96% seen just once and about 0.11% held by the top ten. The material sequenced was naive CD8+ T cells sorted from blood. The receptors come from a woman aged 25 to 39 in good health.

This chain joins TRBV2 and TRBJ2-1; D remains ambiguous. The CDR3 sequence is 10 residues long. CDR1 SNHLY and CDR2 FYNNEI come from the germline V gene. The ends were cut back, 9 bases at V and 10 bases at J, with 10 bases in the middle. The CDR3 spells CASFSREQFF. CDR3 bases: TGTGCCAGTTTCTCCAGGGAGCAGTTCTTC. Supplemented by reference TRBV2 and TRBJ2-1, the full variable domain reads EPEVTQTPSHQVTQMGQEVILRCVPISNHLYFYWYRQILGQKVEFLVSFYNNEISEKSEIFDDQFSVERPDGSNFTLKIRSTKLEDSAMYFCASFSREQFFGPGTRLTVL.

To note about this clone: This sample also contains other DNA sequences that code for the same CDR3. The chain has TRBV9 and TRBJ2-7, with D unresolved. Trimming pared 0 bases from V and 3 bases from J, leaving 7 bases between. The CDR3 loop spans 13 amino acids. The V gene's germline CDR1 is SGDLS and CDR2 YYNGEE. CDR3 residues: CASSVASSYEQYF. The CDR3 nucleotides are TGTGCCAGCAGCGTAGCTTCTAGCTACGAGCAGTACTTC.

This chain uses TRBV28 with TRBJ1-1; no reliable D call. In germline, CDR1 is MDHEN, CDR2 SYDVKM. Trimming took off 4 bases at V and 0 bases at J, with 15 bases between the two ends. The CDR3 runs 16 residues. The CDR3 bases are TGTGCCAGCAGTTCCAAGCTCCTCGAGGTGAACACTGAAGCTTTCTTT. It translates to CASSSKLLEVNTEAFF.

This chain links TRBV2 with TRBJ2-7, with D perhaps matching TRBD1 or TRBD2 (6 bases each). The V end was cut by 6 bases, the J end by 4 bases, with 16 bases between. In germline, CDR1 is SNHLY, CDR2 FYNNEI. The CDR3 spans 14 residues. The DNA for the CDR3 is TGTGCCAGCAGGGCCAGGGGAGGCCCTTACGAGCAGTACTTC. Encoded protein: CASRARGGPYEQYF.

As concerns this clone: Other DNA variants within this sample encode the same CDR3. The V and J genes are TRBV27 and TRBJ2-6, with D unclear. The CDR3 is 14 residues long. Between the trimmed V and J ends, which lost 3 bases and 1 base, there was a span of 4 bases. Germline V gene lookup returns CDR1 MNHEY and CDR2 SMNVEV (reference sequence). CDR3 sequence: CASSFGSGANVLTF. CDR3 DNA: TGTGCCAGCAGTTTCGGGTCTGGGGCCAACGTCCTGACTTTC.

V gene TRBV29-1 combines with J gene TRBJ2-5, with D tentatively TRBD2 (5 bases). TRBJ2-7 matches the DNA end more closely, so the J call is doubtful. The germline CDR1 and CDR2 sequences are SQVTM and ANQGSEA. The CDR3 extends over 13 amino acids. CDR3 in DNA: TGCAGCGTGCTCCGGGAACCCTCCTACGAGCAGTACTTC. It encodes CSVLREPSYEQYF.

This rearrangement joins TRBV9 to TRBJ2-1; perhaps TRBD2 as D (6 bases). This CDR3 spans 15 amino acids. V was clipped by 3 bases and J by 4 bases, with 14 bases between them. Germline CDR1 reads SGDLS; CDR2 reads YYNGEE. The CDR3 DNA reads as TGTGCCAGCAGCGCGGTGGGTAGCGGTTACAATGAGCAGTTCTTC. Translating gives CASSAVGSGYNEQFF.

The CDR3 protein is CASSLMTGSTDTQYF. As DNA, the CDR3 is TGTGCCAGCAGCTTGATGACAGGGAGCACAGATACGCAGTATTTT. This chain links TRBV5-6 with TRBJ2-3; 7 bases are shared with TRBD1. The germline gives CDR1 SGHDT, CDR2 YYEEEE. The CDR3 totals 15 residues. V was pared by 1 base and J by 0 bases, with 2 bases of the junction left unmatched.

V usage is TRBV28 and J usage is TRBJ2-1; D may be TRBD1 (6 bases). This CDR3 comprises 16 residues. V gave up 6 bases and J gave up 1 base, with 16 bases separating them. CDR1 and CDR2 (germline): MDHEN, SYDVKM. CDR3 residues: CASRQLRGSSYNEQFF. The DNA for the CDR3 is TGTGCCAGCAGACAACTCAGGGGATCTTCCTACAATGAGCAGTTCTTC.

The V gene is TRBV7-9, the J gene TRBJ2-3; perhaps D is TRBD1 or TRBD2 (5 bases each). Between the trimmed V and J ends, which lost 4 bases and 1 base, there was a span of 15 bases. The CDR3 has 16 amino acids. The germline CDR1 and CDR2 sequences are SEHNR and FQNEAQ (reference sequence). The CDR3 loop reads CASSSPGPGRTDTQYF. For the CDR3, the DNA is TGTGCCAGCAGCTCCCCGGGGCCCGGCCGCACAGATACGCAGTATTTT.

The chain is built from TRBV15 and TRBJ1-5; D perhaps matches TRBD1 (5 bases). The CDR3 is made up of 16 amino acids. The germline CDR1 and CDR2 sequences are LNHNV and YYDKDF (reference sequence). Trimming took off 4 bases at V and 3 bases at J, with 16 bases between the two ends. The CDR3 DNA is TGTGCCACCAGCACAGATCCGGGACCGTTCAATCAGCCCCAGCATTTT. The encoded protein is CATSTDPGPFNQPQHF.

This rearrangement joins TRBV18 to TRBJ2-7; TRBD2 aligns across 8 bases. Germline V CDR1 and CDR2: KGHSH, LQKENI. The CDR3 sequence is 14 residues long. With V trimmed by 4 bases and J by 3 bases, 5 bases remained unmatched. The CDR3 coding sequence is TGTGCCAGCTCACACGATGGGACTAGCTACGAGCAGTACTTC. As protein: CASSHDGTSYEQYF.

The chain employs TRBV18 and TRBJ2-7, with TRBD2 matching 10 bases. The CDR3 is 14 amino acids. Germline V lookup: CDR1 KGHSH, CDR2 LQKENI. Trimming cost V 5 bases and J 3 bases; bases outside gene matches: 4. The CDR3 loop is CASSSGTSDYEQYF. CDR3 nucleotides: TGTGCCAGCTCATCCGGGACTAGCGACTACGAGCAGTACTTC.

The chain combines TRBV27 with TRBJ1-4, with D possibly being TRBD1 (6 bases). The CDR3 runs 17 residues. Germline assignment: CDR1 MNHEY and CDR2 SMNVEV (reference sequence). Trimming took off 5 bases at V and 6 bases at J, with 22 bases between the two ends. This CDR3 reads CASSALYPTGSDEKLFF. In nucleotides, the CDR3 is TGTGCCAGCAGTGCGTTATACCCAACAGGGTCTGATGAAAAACTGTTTTTT.

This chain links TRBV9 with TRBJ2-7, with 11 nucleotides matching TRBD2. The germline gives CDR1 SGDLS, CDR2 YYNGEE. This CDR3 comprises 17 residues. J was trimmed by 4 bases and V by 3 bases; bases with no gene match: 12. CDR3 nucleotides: TGTGCCAGCAGCGCCAACAGAGAACTAGCGGGAGTTTACGAGCAGTACTTC. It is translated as CASSANRELAGVYEQYF.

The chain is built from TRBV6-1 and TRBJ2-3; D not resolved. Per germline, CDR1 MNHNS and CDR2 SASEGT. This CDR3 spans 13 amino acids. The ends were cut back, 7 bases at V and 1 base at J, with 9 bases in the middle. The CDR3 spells CASTVGGTDTQYF. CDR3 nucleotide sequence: TGTGCCAGCACCGTGGGTGGCACAGATACGCAGTATTTT.

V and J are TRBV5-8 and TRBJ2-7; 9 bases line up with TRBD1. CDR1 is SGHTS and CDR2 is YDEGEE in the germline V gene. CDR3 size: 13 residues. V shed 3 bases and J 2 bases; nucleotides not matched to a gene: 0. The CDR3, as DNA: TGTGCCAGCAGCTGGACAGGGGCCTACGAGCAGTACTTC. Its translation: CASSWTGAYEQYF. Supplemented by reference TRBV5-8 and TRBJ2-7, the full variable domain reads EAGVTQSPTHLIKTRGQQATLRCSPISGHTSVYWYQQALGLGLQFLLWYDEGEERNRGNFPPRFSGRQFPNYSSELNVNALELEDSALYLCASSWTGAYEQYFGPGTRLTVT.

This chain's CDR3 is CASSPGTALRDYEQYF. CDR3 DNA: TGTGCCAGCAGTCCCGGGACTGCCCTCCGCGACTACGAGCAGTACTTC. J is TRBJ2-5 and V is TRBV28; possible D gene TRBD2, 6 bases. TRBJ2-7 matches the DNA end more closely, so the J call is doubtful. CDR1 and CDR2 (germline): MDHEN, SYDVKM. This CDR3 has 16 residues.

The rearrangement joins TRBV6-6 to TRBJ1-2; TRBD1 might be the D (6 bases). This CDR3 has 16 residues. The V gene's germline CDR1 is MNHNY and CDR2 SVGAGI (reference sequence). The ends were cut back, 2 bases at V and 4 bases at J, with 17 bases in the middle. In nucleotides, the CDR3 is TGTGCCAGCAGTTACACTCCGAGGGGGGGCTCCTATGGCTACACCTTC. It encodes CASSYTPRGGSYGYTF.

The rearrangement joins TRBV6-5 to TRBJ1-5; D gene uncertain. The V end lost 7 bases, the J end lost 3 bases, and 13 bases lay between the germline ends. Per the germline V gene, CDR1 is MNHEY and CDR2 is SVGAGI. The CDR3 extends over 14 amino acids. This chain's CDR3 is CASNPSGPNQPQHF. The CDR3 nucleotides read TGTGCCAGCAACCCCAGTGGTCCCAATCAGCCCCAGCATTTT.